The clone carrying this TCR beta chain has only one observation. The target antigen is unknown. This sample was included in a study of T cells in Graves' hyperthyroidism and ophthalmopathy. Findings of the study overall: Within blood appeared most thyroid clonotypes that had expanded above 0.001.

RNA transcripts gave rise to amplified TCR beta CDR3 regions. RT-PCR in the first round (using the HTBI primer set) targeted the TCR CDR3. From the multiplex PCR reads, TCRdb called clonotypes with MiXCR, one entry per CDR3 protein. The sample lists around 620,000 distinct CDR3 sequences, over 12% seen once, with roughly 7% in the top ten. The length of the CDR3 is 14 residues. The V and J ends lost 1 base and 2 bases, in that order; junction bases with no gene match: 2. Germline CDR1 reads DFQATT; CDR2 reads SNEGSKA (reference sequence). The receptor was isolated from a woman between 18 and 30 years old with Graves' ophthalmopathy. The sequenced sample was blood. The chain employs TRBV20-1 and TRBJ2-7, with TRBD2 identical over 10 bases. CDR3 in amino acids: CSARVLAGAYEQYF. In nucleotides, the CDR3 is TGCAGTGCTAGAGTCCTAGCGGGAGCCTACGAGCAGTACTTC.